One sample yielded the 23 T cell receptor beta chains listed below, sequenced in a study of cytomegalovirus exposure and HLA in healthy donors. The primer mix had 60 Vbeta and 13 Jbeta primers. Profiling relied on immunoSEQ multiplex PCR, and the TCRdb table lists in-frame clones only, not all of them. The sample yields about 150,000 clones, 60% to 75% seen once. The sequencing sample was made of PBMCs. These TCRs come from a man between 18 and 29 years old in good health and CMV-seronegative.

The rearrangement links TRBV10-3 to TRBJ2-4; D is possibly TRBD1 (6 bases). The ends were cut back, 3 bases at V and 3 bases at J, with 12 bases in the middle. Germline-derived CDR1 and CDR2 are ENHRY and SYGVKD. The length of the CDR3 is 15 residues. CDR3 DNA: TGTGCCATCAGTGACCGCGGACAGAACAAAAACATTCAGTACTTC. This sequence encodes CAISDRGQNKNIQYF.

The chain uses TRBV2 and TRBJ2-3; D is possibly TRBD1 (6 bases). Trimming removed 8 bases at V and 5 bases at J, with 14 bases between. CDR1 is SNHLY, CDR2 FYNNEI, per germline. The CDR3 has 13 amino acids. The CDR3 sequence is CASQTGAGDTQYF. In nucleotides, the CDR3 is TGTGCCAGCCAGACAGGAGCCGGAGATACGCAGTATTTT.

Concerning this clone: One end of the junction does not line up with germline, which may come from a read error. Additional DNA sequences in this sample encode the identical CDR3. This chain connects TRBV6-1 to TRBJ1-6; a possible D gene is TRBD1 (5 bases). This CDR3 has 15 amino acids. Germline V CDR1 and CDR2: MNHNS, SASEGT. Here the CDR3 reads CASSARPGGNSPLHF. The CDR3 DNA reads as TGTGCTAGCAGTGCGCGACCCGGGGGTAATTCACCCCTCCACTTT.

To note about this clone: Mismatch with germline at one junction end may stem from a read error. The chain joins TRBV7-7 to TRBJ2-5, with D tentatively TRBD2 (5 bases). Per the germline V gene, CDR1 is SSHAT and CDR2 is FNYEAQ (reference sequence). This CDR3 is built from 13 residues. CDR3: CASSFYGEETQYF. Written as DNA, the CDR3 is TGTGCTAGCAGCTTCTACGGGGAAGAGACCCAGTACTTC.

The chain combines TRBV5-6 with TRBJ2-7, with 9 bases aligning to TRBD1. The germline V gene has CDR1 SGHDT and CDR2 YYEEEE. V shed 3 bases, J shed 5 bases, and the junction held 6 bases outside the gene matches. This CDR3 has 14 residues. The CDR3 reads CASSSRDRVNEQYF. The CDR3 nucleotides read TGTGCCAGCAGCTCCCGGGACAGGGTCAACGAGCAGTACTTC.

This clone is a singleton in its sample. This chain links TRBV7-9 with TRBJ1-4; 7 nucleotides line up with TRBD1. CDR1 is SEHNR and CDR2 is FQNEAQ in the germline V gene (reference sequence). The CDR3 is 16 residues long. Trimming cost V 7 bases and J 2 bases; bases outside gene matches: 10. The CDR3: CASIPRQGMTNEKLFF. The DNA of the CDR3 is TGTGCCAGCATCCCCAGACAGGGAATGACTAATGAAAAACTGTTTTTT.

V and J are TRBV19 and TRBJ2-7, with a weak D call TRBD1 (5 bases). Germline CDR1 reads LNHDA; CDR2 reads SQIVND (reference sequence). V lost 7 bases and J 5 bases, leaving 15 bases between the germline ends. The CDR3 is 13 amino acids. The CDR3 protein is CASTPRADHEQYF. The CDR3 bases are TGTGCCAGTACCCCCAGGGCTGACCACGAGCAGTACTTC.

In this sample, this clone turned up a few times. The CDR3 region is CASSQDWAGDNSPLHF. The CDR3 DNA reads as TGCGCCAGCAGCCAAGACTGGGCGGGGGATAATTCACCCCTCCACTTT. V is TRBV4-1 and J is TRBJ1-6, with D tentatively TRBD1 (5 bases). Trimming shortened V by 0 bases and J by 5 bases, and 11 bases separated the two germline ends. This CDR3 spans 16 amino acids. Germline V gene sequence: CDR1 MGHRA, CDR2 YSYEKL.

V is TRBV28 and J is TRBJ2-7, with a possible D match to TRBD1 (6 bases). The CDR3 spans 14 residues. Germline V gene data show CDR1 as MDHEN and CDR2 as SYDVKM. Trimming left V 4 bases short and J 2 bases short, with 12 bases between. For the CDR3, the DNA is TGTGCCAGCAGTTGGTCGCAGGGGCCCTACGAGCAGTACGTC. It yields the protein CASSWSQGPYEQYV.

The CDR3 DNA follows: TGTGCCAGCATACGGGGAAACACCATATATTTT. It specifies CASIRGNTIYF. The V and J genes are TRBV6-5 and TRBJ1-3, with D hard to call. V gave up 7 bases and J gave up 4 bases, with 5 bases separating them. Germline V lookup: CDR1 MNHEY, CDR2 SVGAGI. CDR3 length: 11 residues.

Note on this clone: Other nucleotide sequences from this sample produce the same CDR3. The chain links TRBV5-1 to TRBJ1-1; TRBD1 matches at 8 bases. Germline CDR1 SGHRS, CDR2 YFSETQ. Trimming cost V 4 bases and J 5 bases; bases outside gene matches: 7. CDR3 length equals 14 residues. CDR3 DNA sequence: TGCGCCAGCAGCACCGGACAGGGAGGGACTGAAGCTTTCTTT. As protein: CASSTGQGGTEAFF.

V gene TRBV5-1 combines with J gene TRBJ2-7; D is perhaps TRBD1 (6 bases). CDR1 SGHRS and CDR2 YFSETQ come from the germline V gene. This CDR3 has 14 residues. Between the trimmed V and J ends, which lost 4 bases and 6 bases, there was a span of 17 bases. CDR3 sequence: CASSPSPGHCEQYF. DNA for the CDR3: TGCGCCAGCAGCCCCTCTCCGGGACACTGCGAGCAGTACTTC. The whole variable domain, filled in from reference TRBV5-1 and TRBJ2-7, reads KAGVTQTPRYLIKTRGQQVTLSCSPISGHRSVSWYQQTPGQGLQFLFEYFSETQRNKGNFPGRFSGRQFSNSRSEMNVSTLELGDSALYLCASSPSPGHCEQYFGPGTRLTVT.

This clone was seen only once. The chain is built from TRBV27 and TRBJ2-5, with 7 bases identical to TRBD2. This CDR3 is 19 amino acids long. From germline, CDR1 is MNHEY and CDR2 SMNVEV (reference sequence). The ends lost 3 bases at V and 3 bases at J; junction bases unmatched: 19. CDR3 nucleotide sequence: TGTGCCAGCAGTTTGCCTATAGGTTGGTCAGGGAGGGAGAAAGAGACCCAGTACTTC. It translates to CASSLPIGWSGREKETQYF.

The chain is built from TRBV4-1 and TRBJ1-5, with 9 nucleotides matching TRBD1. Germline CDR1 MGHRA, CDR2 YSYEKL. V shed 4 bases and J 4 bases; nucleotides not matched to a gene: 8. CDR3 length: 16 amino acids. Written as DNA, the CDR3 is TGCGCCAGCAGCCCTTACCCGGACAGGGGAAATCAGCCCCAGCATTTT. It is translated as CASSPYPDRGNQPQHF.

The CDR3 bases are TGTGCCAGCATCATTCCCCGGGGACAGGGGGGACCCTATAGCAATCAGCCCCAGCATTTT. It translates to CASIIPRGQGGPYSNQPQHF. This rearrangement joins TRBV7-7 to TRBJ1-5, with 11 bases aligning to TRBD1. Germline trimming cut 7 bases from V and 0 bases from J; bases unmatched to any gene: 17. Germline loops: CDR1 SSHAT, CDR2 FNYEAQ (reference sequence). This CDR3 comprises 20 residues. Full variable domain (missing parts from reference TRBV7-7 and TRBJ1-5): GAGVSQSPRYKVTKRGQDVTLRCDPISSHATLYWYQQALGQGPEFLTYFNYEAQPDKSGLPSDRFSAERPEGSISTLTIQRTEQRDSAMYRCASIIPRGQGGPYSNQPQHFGDGTRLSIL.

This chain connects TRBV6-6 to TRBJ1-2; 9 bases fit TRBD1. Germline CDR1 reads MNHNY; CDR2 reads SVGAGI (reference sequence). This CDR3 is 15 amino acids long. V lost 3 bases and J lost 4; bases outside the gene matches: 6. The CDR3 DNA reads TGTGCCAGCAGTTATCCGACAGGGGGTCTCTATGGCTACACCTTC. This encodes CASSYPTGGLYGYTF.

The chain employs TRBV7-9 and TRBJ2-1, with no clear D. Germline V gives CDR1 SEHNR, CDR2 FQNEAQ (reference sequence). Trimming took off 1 base at V and 7 bases at J, with 8 bases between the two ends. There are 13 residues in the CDR3. The CDR3 region is CASSLGHNNEQFF. DNA of the CDR3: TGTGCCAGCAGCTTAGGTCACAATAATGAGCAGTTCTTC.

This clone was found once. V is TRBV13 and J is TRBJ1-1; 7 bases map to TRBD1. V lost 2 bases to trimming and J lost 5 bases; unmatched junction nucleotides: 17. There are 18 residues in the CDR3. From germline, CDR1 is PRHDT and CDR2 FYEKMQ (reference sequence). In nucleotides, the CDR3 is TGTGCCAGCAGCTTACCCCAAACCTTGACAGGGATGGGGACTGAAGCTTTCTTT. Encoded protein: CASSLPQTLTGMGTEAFF. The full variable domain, completed using reference TRBV13 and TRBJ1-1, is AAGVIQSPRHLIKEKRETATLKCYPIPRHDTVYWYQQGPGQDPQFLISFYEKMQSDKGSIPDRFSAQQFSDYHSELNMSSLELGDSALYFCASSLPQTLTGMGTEAFFGQGTRLTVV.

The V and J genes are TRBV28 and TRBJ2-7; weak D call: TRBD2 (5 bases). CDR3 length equals 15 residues. CDR1 and CDR2 from the germline V gene are MDHEN and SYDVKM. V lost 5 bases, J lost 1 base, and 15 bases lay in between. CDR3 in amino acids: CASSPSPRESYEQYV. CDR3 nucleotide sequence: TGTGCCAGCAGTCCAAGCCCAAGGGAGTCCTACGAGCAGTACGTC.

The chain joins TRBV28 to TRBJ2-5; TRBD2 matches 8 bases. The germline gives CDR1 MDHEN, CDR2 SYDVKM. The trim removed 7 bases at V and 2 bases at J, leaving 6 bases unmatched. CDR3 length equals 14 residues. CDR3 region: CASTLGGGQETQYF. The CDR3 DNA sequence: TGTGCCAGCACCCTCGGGGGGGGACAAGAGACCCAGTACTTC.

The chain carries TRBV4-2 and TRBJ2-4, with a weak D call TRBD1 (5 bases). The CDR3 is 16 amino acids. Germline V CDR1 and CDR2: LGHNA, YNFKEQ. Trimming took off 4 bases at V and 1 base at J, with 14 bases between the two ends. The DNA for the CDR3 is TGTGCCAGCAGCCTTTATTTCCCAGGGGCCAAAAACATTCAGTACTTC. This gives the protein CASSLYFPGAKNIQYF.

The chain couples TRBV30 to TRBJ2-7, with D hard to call. This CDR3 region has 15 residues. V was pared by 2 bases and J by 0 bases, with 14 bases between. Germline loops: CDR1 GTSNPN, CDR2 SVGIG (reference sequence). In nucleotides, the CDR3 is TGTGCCTGGAGTACCCGCCAGGCCCTCTCCTACGAGCAGTACTTC. Its translation is CAWSTRQALSYEQYF.

The genes are TRBV15 and TRBJ1-5; 7 positions match TRBD1. CDR1 is LNHNV and CDR2 is YYDKDF in the germline V gene (reference sequence). V shed 5 bases and J 7 bases; nucleotides not matched to a gene: 8. The CDR3 totals 14 residues. CDR3 in amino acids: CATSGTGVGQPQHF. The CDR3 coding sequence is TGTGCCACCAGCGGAACAGGGGTGGGCCAGCCCCAGCATTTT.